Listed here are 13 T cell receptor beta chains from one sample, sequenced in a study of cytotoxic CD8 clonotypes in ibrutinib-treated CLL. TCRdb's table, derived via immunoSEQ multiplex PCR, lists solely in-frame clones and lacks some. The profile shows more than 200,000 clones, 70% of them singletons. This specimen consisted of PBMCs, obtained after 24 months of ibrutinib treatment. The receptors were gathered from a human donor with chronic lymphocytic leukemia.

V and J are TRBV25-1 and TRBJ2-1; the match to TRBD2 covers 8 bases. V lost 3 bases and J lost 1; bases outside the gene matches: 5. There are 16 residues in the CDR3. CDR1 is MGHDK, CDR2 SYGVNS, per germline. The CDR3 DNA reads TGTGCCAGCAGTGATTCCAGCGGGAGATCCTACAATGAGCAGTTCTTC. It is translated as CASSDSSGRSYNEQFF.

The J gene is TRBJ2-2, the V gene TRBV5-1; D possibly corresponds to TRBD2 (6 bases). The CDR3 loop spans 15 amino acids. Germline CDR1 reads SGHRS; CDR2 reads YFSETQ. Trimming pared 2 bases from V and 6 bases from J, leaving 14 bases between. CDR3 nucleotides: TGCGCCAGCAGCTTTGCGGGATTGGAAGCCGGGGAGCTGTTTTTT. Translation: CASSFAGLEAGELFF. Full variable domain (missing parts from reference TRBV5-1 and TRBJ2-2): KAGVTQTPRYLIKTRGQQVTLSCSPISGHRSVSWYQQTPGQGLQFLFEYFSETQRNKGNFPGRFSGRQFSNSRSEMNVSTLELGDSALYLCASSFAGLEAGELFFGEGSRLTVL.

The J gene is TRBJ2-7, the V gene TRBV20-1; a weak D match, TRBD1 (6 bases). V gave up 0 bases and J gave up 10 bases, with 10 bases separating them. CDR3 length: 11 residues. In germline, CDR1 is DFQATT, CDR2 SNEGSKA (reference sequence). The DNA of the CDR3 is TGCAGTGCTAGAGAAGAACAGGGTCAGTACTTC. Protein product: CSAREEQGQYF.

J is TRBJ1-5 and V is TRBV30; 11 bases are a match to TRBD1. After removal of 1 base from V and 1 base from J, the junction contained 6 bases not matched to a gene. Looked up from germline, CDR1 is GTSNPN and CDR2 is SVGIG (reference sequence). CDR3 length: 17 amino acids. The CDR3 bases are TGTGCCTGGAGTGCAGGACAGGGGGCGCCAAGCAATCAGCCCCAGCATTTT. Encoded protein: CAWSAGQGAPSNQPQHF.

The V call is TRBV30, the J call TRBJ2-2, with no clear D. The germline CDR1 and CDR2 sequences are GTSNPN and SVGIG (reference sequence). CDR3 length equals 13 residues. Trimming cost V 0 bases and J 3 bases, with 5 bases left between them. The CDR3 loop reads CAWSVHYTGELFF. The CDR3 coding sequence is TGTGCCTGGAGTGTACACTACACCGGGGAGCTGTTTTTT.

This chain connects TRBV18 to TRBJ2-1; D is possibly TRBD1 (6 bases). V lost 8 bases, J lost 1 base, and 9 bases lay in between. The length of the CDR3 is 13 residues. CDR1 and CDR2 from the germline V gene are KGHSH and LQKENI. The CDR3 is CASQGQSYNEQFF. The CDR3 DNA is TGTGCCAGCCAAGGACAGTCCTACAATGAGCAGTTCTTC.

This chain connects TRBV5-5 to TRBJ1-5; 11 bases line up with TRBD1. Germline-derived CDR1 and CDR2 are SGHKS and YYEKEE (reference sequence). Trimming at V came to 4 bases and at J to 7 bases, leaving 4 bases not matched to a gene. This CDR3 is 14 amino acids long. CDR3 sequence (DNA): TGTGCCAGCAGCGTGGGACAGGGGGGACAGCCCCAGCATTTT. It encodes CASSVGQGGQPQHF.

Only a few counts were recorded for this clone. This CDR3 is also generated by other DNA sequences in the sample. The rearrangement uses TRBV20-1 and TRBJ2-5; no reliable D call. The ends were cut back, 6 bases at V and 4 bases at J, with 6 bases in the middle. The length of the CDR3 is 10 residues. The V gene's germline CDR1 is DFQATT and CDR2 SNEGSKA (reference sequence). The CDR3 coding sequence is TGCAGTGCGCGAAGAGAGACCCAGTACTTC. This codes for CSARRETQYF.

The chain uses TRBV28 and TRBJ1-1, with D unclear. CDR1 and CDR2 (germline): MDHEN, SYDVKM. There are 12 residues in the CDR3. The V end was cut by 8 bases, the J end by 2 bases, with 9 bases between. The CDR3 here is CASYRPNTEAFF. The CDR3 DNA reads as TGTGCCAGCTATCGTCCCAACACTGAAGCTTTCTTT.

V and J are TRBV30 and TRBJ1-5; unclear D gene. Deletions cut 1 base from V and 2 bases from J, with 9 bases between. CDR3 length equals 14 residues. Germline V gene sequence: CDR1 GTSNPN, CDR2 SVGIG (reference sequence). CDR3 coding DNA: TGTGCCTGGAGTGAGGGTCAGGGCAATCAGCCCCAGCATTTT. Amino acids: CAWSEGQGNQPQHF.

J is TRBJ1-2 and V is TRBV6-6; no reliable D call. V was trimmed by 5 bases and J by 2 bases, leaving 12 bases between them. In germline, CDR1 is MNHNY, CDR2 SVGAGI (reference sequence). CDR3 length: 14 residues. DNA of the CDR3: TGTGCCAGCAGTCCGTCGACGGGAAACTATGGCTACACCTTC. It is translated as CASSPSTGNYGYTF.

The chain couples TRBV2 to TRBJ2-7; 13 bases align to TRBD2. The CDR3 sequence is 14 residues long. J lost 3 bases, V lost 8 bases, and 4 bases had no gene match. CDR1 SNHLY and CDR2 FYNNEI come from the germline V gene. The CDR3 sequence: CASPLAGGGYEQYF. CDR3 coding DNA: TGTGCCAGCCCACTAGCGGGAGGGGGCTACGAGCAGTACTTC.

The chain employs TRBV7-9 and TRBJ2-3, with D possibly TRBD2 on 5 matching bases. The V end lost 3 bases, the J end lost 2 bases, and 15 bases lay between the germline ends. Germline CDR1 SEHNR, CDR2 FQNEAQ (reference sequence). The CDR3 covers 16 residues. The CDR3 region is CASSLLDWDPTDTQYF. The CDR3 DNA follows: TGTGCCAGCAGCTTGCTGGACTGGGATCCCACAGATACGCAGTATTTT.